This T cell receptor beta chain came from a study of identical twins. Findings of the study overall: Twins' excess sharing was less marked for out-of-frame beta sequences. Invariant MAIT and iNKT cells may have partly biased zero-insertion analyses.

Unique molecular identifiers were present on the cDNA, and a universal primer site came from template switching. TCRdb itself ran the 5' RACE reads through MiXCR, one entry per CDR3 protein. Of approximately 550,000 distinct CDR3 sequences in the sample, around 24% were seen once. Trimming removed 6 bases at V and 6 bases at J, with 15 bases between. Germline V CDR1 and CDR2: MNHEY, SMNVEV (reference sequence). CDR3 length equals 13 residues. Turning to this clonotype: Its antigen remains unidentified.

These data were also reused for a study on yellow fever vaccine responses in identical twins.

V is TRBV27 and J is TRBJ2-7; D not certain. The sequenced sample was CD4+ T cells sorted from blood. The TCR was taken from a woman in her late teens or twenties in good health. The CDR3 sequence: CASRGHRWREQYF. The DNA for the CDR3 is TGTGCCAGCAGGGGCCATAGATGGCGCGAGCAGTACTTC.